In its sample, the clone carrying this TCR beta chain was seen a few times. This specimen comes from a study of blood T cells in healthy people across ages. Then a second PCR, running about 6 to 12 cycles, was carried out with a sample-barcoded 5' primer and a J-beta primer mix. A single record per CDR3 protein comes from TCRdb applying MiXCR to the 5' RACE reads. The table has about 1.4 million distinct CDR3 sequences, 59% seen once. Germline V gene sequence: CDR1 DFQATT, CDR2 SNEGSKA (reference sequence). Trimming cost V 0 bases and J 0 bases, with 15 bases left between them. This CDR3 region has 17 residues.

The clonotype comes from a man aged 18 to 29 in good health. The V call is TRBV20-1, the J call TRBJ2-4; D is ambiguous. The specimen sequenced was blood. The CDR3 region is CSARDMNIGIAKNIQYF. Written as DNA, the CDR3 is TGCAGTGCTAGAGATATGAATATCGGAATAGCCAAAAACATTCAGTACTTC.